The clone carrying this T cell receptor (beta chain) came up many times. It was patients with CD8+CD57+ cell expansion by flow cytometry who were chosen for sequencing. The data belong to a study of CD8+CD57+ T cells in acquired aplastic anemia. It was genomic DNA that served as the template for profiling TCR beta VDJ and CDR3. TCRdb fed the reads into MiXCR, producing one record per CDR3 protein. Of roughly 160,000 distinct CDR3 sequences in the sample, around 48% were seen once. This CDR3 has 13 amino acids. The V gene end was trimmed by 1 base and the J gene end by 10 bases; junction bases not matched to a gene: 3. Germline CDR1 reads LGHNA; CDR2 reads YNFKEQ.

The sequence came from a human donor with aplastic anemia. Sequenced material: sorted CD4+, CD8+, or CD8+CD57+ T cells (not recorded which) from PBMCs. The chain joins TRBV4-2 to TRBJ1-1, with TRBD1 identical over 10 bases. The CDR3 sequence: CASSQGQGARAFF. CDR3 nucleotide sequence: TGTGCCAGCAGCCAAGGACAGGGGGCGCGAGCTTTCTTT.